A single T cell receptor (beta chain) is shown here with its context. The sample is drawn from a study of technical replicates of blood from several donors. After removal of 0 bases from V and 2 bases from J, the junction contained 10 bases not matched to a gene. This CDR3 has 19 residues. Per the germline V gene, CDR1 is ENHRY and CDR2 is SYGVKD. Profiled with immunoSEQ multiplex PCR; TCRdb holds only in-frame clones, not every one. The data hold about 14,000 clones, with roughly 77% observed a single time. The J gene is TRBJ2-5, the V gene TRBV10-3; 12 bases are shared with TRBD2. This receptor was taken from a human donor in good health. Sequencing was performed on PBMCs. CDR3 nucleotides: TGTGCCATCAGTGAGTCCCTAGCGGGAGGGAGAGGGAGGCAAGAGACCCAGTACTTC. It encodes CAISESLAGGRGRQETQYF.